This T cell receptor (beta chain) was sequenced for a study of shared T cell receptors in the human thymus. CDR3 length: 15 residues. CDR1 is SGHVS and CDR2 is FQNEAQ in the germline V gene. V was shortened by 5 bases and J by 2 bases, with 16 bases between the two germline ends. Libraries were prepared by immunoSEQ multiplex PCR; TCRdb keeps only in-frame clonotypes and omits some of them. The sample lists 600,000 or so clones, about 90% occurring once. The same sample was also studied in work on human thymus T cells. Per that paper: In corrective heart surgery, resections were taken, and these provided the thymus tissue.

V is TRBV7-8 and J is TRBJ2-7; tentative D call: TRBD2 (5 bases). This TCR derives from a boy under three years old with a congenital heart defect. What was sequenced was thymocytes. The DNA for the CDR3 is TGTGCCAGCAGCCACCCGAGCGGATACACCTACGAGCAGTACTTC. The encoded protein is CASSHPSGYTYEQYF.